This TCR beta chain was sequenced for a study of blood T cell repertoires in COVID-19. About the study: Sample material is recorded as cDNA or gDNA derived from T cells, B-cell-depleted T cells, or PBMCs.

Authors' methods: Amplification of reference gene primers provided the estimated nucleated cell counts. The method was immunoSEQ multiplex PCR; TCRdb's version includes in-frame clones alone and lacks a portion of them. The D gene and trimming were derived from the DNA, and the V and J assignments and clone size from that table. The repertoire includes some 85,000 clones, around 80% of them detected once, and roughly 53% sits in the top ten. The sample comprised peripheral blood. This TCR was sampled from a human donor in a cohort sampled during active COVID-19.

The CDR3, as DNA: TGTGCCAGCAGCAAAGTGAAGCCCGCTAGCGGACCCTCCTACGAGCAGTACTTC. Its protein is CASSKVKPASGPSYEQYF. V is TRBV7-9 and J is TRBJ2-7; TRBD2 matches 7 bases. Germline CDR1 reads SEHNR; CDR2 reads FQNEAQ (reference sequence). The CDR3 runs to 18 residues. The V segment lost 5 bases and the J segment 0 bases; nucleotides outside the gene matches: 16. Variable domain in full (rest from reference TRBV7-9 and TRBJ2-7): DTGVSQNPRHKITKRGQNVTFRCDPISEHNRLYWYRQTLGQGPEFLTYFQNEAQLEKSRLLSDRFSAERPKGSFSTLEIQRTEQGDSAMYLCASSKVKPASGPSYEQYFGPGTRLTVT.